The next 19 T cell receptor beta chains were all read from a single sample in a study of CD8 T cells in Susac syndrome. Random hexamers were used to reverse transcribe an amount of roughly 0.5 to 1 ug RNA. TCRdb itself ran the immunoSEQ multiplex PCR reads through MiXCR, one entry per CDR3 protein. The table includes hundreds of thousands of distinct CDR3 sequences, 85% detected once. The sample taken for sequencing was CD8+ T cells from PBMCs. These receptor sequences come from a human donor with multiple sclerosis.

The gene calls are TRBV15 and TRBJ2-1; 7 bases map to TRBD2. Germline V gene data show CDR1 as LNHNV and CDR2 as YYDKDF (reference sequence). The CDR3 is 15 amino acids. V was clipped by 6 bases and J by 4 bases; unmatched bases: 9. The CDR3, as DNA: TGTGCCACCAGAAGGCCCGGCGGGAGTTACAATGAGCAGTTCTTC. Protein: CATRRPGGSYNEQFF.

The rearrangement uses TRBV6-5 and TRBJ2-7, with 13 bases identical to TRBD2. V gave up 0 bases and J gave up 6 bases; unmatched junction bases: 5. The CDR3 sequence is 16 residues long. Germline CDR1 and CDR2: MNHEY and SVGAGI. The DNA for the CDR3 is TGTGCCAGCAGTTACTCGTGGACTAGCGGGAGTTCCGAGCAGTACTTC. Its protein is CASSYSWTSGSSEQYF.

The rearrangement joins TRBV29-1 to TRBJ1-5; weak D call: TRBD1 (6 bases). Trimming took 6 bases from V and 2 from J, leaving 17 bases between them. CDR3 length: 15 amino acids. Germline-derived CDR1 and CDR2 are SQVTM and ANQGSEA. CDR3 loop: CSVGRGQFRNQPQHF. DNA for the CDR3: TGCAGCGTGGGGCGTGGACAGTTCCGCAATCAGCCCCAGCATTTT.

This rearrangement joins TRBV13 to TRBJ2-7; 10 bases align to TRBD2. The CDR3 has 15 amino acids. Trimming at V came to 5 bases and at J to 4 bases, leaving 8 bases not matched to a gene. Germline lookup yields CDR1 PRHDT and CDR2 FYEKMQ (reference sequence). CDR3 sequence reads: CASSPGGSGRYEQYF. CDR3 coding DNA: TGTGCCAGCAGCCCAGGTGGTAGCGGGAGGTACGAGCAGTACTTC.

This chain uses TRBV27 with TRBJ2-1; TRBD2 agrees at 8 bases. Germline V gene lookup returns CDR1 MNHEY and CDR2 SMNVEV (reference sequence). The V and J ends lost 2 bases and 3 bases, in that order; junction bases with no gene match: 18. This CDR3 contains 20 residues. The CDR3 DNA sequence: TGTGCCAGCAGTTTACCGGGGCCAGCGGGAGTTACTGCGTACTACAATGAGCAGTTCTTC. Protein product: CASSLPGPAGVTAYYNEQFF.

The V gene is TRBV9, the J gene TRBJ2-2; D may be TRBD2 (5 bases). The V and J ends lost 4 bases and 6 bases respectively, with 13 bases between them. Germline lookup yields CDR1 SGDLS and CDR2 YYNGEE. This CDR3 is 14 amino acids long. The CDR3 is CASSPLGSAGELFF. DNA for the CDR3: TGTGCCAGCAGCCCCCTGGGGAGCGCCGGGGAGCTGTTTTTT.

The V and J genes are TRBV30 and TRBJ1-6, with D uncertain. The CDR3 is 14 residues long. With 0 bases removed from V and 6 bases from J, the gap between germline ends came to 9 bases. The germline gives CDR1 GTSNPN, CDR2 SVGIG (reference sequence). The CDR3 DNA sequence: TGTGCCTGGAGTGTGCGGCAGTCTAATTCACCCCTCCACTTT. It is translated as CAWSVRQSNSPLHF.

CDR3 loop: CASSYRTEQYF. For the CDR3, the DNA is TGTGCCAGCAGTTACAGGACCGAGCAGTACTTC. The genes are TRBV27 and TRBJ2-7, with a possible D match to TRBD1 (5 bases). Trimming pared 4 bases from V and 6 bases from J, leaving 7 bases between. Germline CDR1 is MNHEY and CDR2 is SMNVEV (reference sequence). This CDR3 spans 11 amino acids.

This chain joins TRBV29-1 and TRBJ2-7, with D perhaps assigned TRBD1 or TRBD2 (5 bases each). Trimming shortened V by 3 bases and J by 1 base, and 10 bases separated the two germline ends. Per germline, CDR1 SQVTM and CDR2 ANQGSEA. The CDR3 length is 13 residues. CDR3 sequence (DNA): TGCAGCGTTGAGTCCAGGGAGTCCTACGAGCAGTACTTC. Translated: CSVESRESYEQYF.

The CDR3 DNA reads as TGTGCCAGCAGCTTAGCACAGGGGACTCGCAATGAGCAGTTCTTC. This translates into CASSLAQGTRNEQFF. The J gene is TRBJ2-1, the V gene TRBV7-6; a possible D gene is TRBD1 (7 bases). This CDR3 has 15 amino acids. V lost 0 bases to trimming and J lost 6 bases, with 12 bases between them. Germline V gene data show CDR1 as SGHVS and CDR2 as FNYEAQ.

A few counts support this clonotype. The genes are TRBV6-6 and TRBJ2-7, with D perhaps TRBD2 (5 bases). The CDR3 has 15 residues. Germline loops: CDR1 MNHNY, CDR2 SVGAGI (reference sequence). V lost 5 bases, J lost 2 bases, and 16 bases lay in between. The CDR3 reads CASSPPERSTYEQYF. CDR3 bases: TGTGCCAGCAGTCCGCCTGAGCGGAGTACCTACGAGCAGTACTTC.

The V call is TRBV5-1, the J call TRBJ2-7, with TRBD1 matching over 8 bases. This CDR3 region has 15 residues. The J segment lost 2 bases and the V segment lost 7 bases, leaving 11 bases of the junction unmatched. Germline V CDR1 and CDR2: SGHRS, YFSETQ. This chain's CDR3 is CASSNSGQEAYEQYF. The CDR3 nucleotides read TGCGCCAGCTCCAACTCGGGACAGGAGGCCTACGAGCAGTACTTC.

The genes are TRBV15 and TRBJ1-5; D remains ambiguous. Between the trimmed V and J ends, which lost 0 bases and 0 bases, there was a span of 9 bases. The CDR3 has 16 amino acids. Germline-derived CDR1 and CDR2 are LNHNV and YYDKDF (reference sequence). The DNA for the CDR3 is TGTGCCACCAGCAGAGAGCGGGAATCTAGCAATCAGCCCCAGCATTTT. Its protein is CATSRERESSNQPQHF.

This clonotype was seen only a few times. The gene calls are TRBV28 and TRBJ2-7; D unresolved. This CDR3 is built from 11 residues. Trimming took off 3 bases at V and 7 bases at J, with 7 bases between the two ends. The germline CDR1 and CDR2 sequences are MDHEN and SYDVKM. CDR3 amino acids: CASSLESEQYF. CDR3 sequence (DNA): TGTGCCAGCAGTTTGGAAAGTGAGCAGTACTTC.

CDR3 nucleotide sequence: TGCGCCAGCAGTCAAGTGGACAGGGGCCGGGAGCAGTACTTC. This encodes CASSQVDRGREQYF. The V call is TRBV23-1, the J call TRBJ2-7, with 9 bases that match TRBD1. TRBV23-1 is noted as an ORF with a role that remains uncertain. This CDR3 contains 14 residues. Trimming cost V 2 bases and J 7 bases; bases outside gene matches: 6.

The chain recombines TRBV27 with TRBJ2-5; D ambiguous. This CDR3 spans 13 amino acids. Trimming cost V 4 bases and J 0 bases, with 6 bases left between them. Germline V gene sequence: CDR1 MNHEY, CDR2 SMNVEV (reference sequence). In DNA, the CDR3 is TGTGCCAGCAGTTATCAGGACCAAGAGACCCAGTACTTC. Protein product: CASSYQDQETQYF.

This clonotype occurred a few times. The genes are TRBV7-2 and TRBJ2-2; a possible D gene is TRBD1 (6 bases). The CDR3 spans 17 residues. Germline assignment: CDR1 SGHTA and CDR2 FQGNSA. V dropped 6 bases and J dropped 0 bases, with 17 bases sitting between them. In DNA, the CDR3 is TGTGCCAGCAGTTTCACGGGATACAGGGCGAACACCGGGGAGCTGTTTTTT. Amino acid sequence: CASSFTGYRANTGELFF.

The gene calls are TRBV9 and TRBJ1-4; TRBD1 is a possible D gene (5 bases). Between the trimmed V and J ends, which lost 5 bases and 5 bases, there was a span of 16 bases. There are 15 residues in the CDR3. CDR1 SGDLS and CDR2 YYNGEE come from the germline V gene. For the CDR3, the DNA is TGTGCCAGCAGTGCTTCCGGGACGAGGAATGAAAAACTGTTTTTT. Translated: CASSASGTRNEKLFF.

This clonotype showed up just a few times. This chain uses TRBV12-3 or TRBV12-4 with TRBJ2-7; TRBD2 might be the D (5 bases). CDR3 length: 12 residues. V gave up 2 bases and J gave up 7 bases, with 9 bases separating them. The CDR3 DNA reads TGTGCCAGCAGTTTAAGCGGAGCGGAGCAGTACTTC. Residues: CASSLSGAEQYF.